What follows are 13 T cell receptor beta chains derived from one specimen sequenced in a study of blood T cell repertoires in COVID-19. The assay was immunoSEQ multiplex PCR, and TCRdb's table has in-frame clones only and misses some. The repertoire has tens of thousands of clones, 65% to 90% of them found once; the top ten carry around two fifths. Sequencing was done on a sample of peripheral blood. The receptor source for this set is a man at least 80 years old with acute or convalescent COVID-19.

This chain links TRBV18 with TRBJ2-1; D is ambiguous. The CDR3 loop spans 15 amino acids. CDR1 KGHSH and CDR2 LQKENI come from the germline V gene. Between the trimmed V and J ends, which lost 0 bases and 3 bases, there was a span of 9 bases. In DNA form, the CDR3 reads TGTGCCAGCTCACCACCTAATCACAGCTACAATGAGCAGTTCTTC. Its protein product is CASSPPNHSYNEQFF.

The V call is TRBV30, the J call TRBJ1-1; TRBD1 matches at 7 bases. CDR1 and CDR2 from the germline V gene are GTSNPN and SVGIG (reference sequence). V lost 2 bases, J lost 5 bases, and 5 bases stayed unmatched. The CDR3 spans 13 residues. The CDR3 nucleotides read TGTGCCTGGAGTACAGGGGCGGGGACTGAAGCTTTCTTT. Translating it yields CAWSTGAGTEAFF. The full variable domain, its missing parts supplied by reference TRBV30 and TRBJ1-1, is SQTIHQWPATLVQPVGSPLSLECTVEGTSNPNLYWYRQAAGRGLQLLFYSVGIGQISSEVPQNLSASRPQDRQFILSSKKLLLSDSGFYLCAWSTGAGTEAFFGQGTRLTVV.

The rearrangement joins TRBV4-3 to TRBJ1-5; D not certain. The CDR3 is 15 amino acids. The germline gives CDR1 LGHNA, CDR2 YSLEER. The V end was cut by 4 bases, the J end by 4 bases, with 14 bases between. This CDR3 is CASSPGVHNNQPQHF. The DNA of the CDR3 is TGCGCCAGCAGCCCCGGAGTACACAATAATCAGCCCCAGCATTTT.

The chain uses TRBV27 and TRBJ2-7; TRBD1 matches at 7 bases. This CDR3 has 17 residues. CDR1 MNHEY and CDR2 SMNVEV come from the germline V gene (reference sequence). The V gene end was trimmed by 5 bases and the J gene end by 7 bases; junction bases not matched to a gene: 20. DNA for the CDR3: TGTGCCAGCAGTCCAAATACTGCCGGGACAGTAGCGAGGGAGCAGTACTTC. Translation: CASSPNTAGTVAREQYF.

CDR3 in DNA: TGCAGCGTTCGGACTAGCGTTTATAGTGAGCAGTTCTTC. It is translated as CSVRTSVYSEQFF. The chain uses TRBV29-1 and TRBJ2-1; 9 positions match TRBD2. V trimming: 5 bases; J trimming: 9 bases; junction bases outside the gene matches: 8. The V gene's germline CDR1 is SQVTM and CDR2 ANQGSEA. The CDR3 runs 13 residues.

Written as DNA, the CDR3 is TGTGCCAGCAGCTTGGCGGGAGGCCTCATCACCGGGGAGCTGTTTTTT. Protein: CASSLAGGLITGELFF. The chain joins TRBV13 to TRBJ2-2, with 8 bases that match TRBD2. The J segment lost 4 bases and the V segment lost 3 bases, leaving 7 bases of the junction unmatched. Germline lookup yields CDR1 PRHDT and CDR2 FYEKMQ (reference sequence). The CDR3 has 16 residues.

The chain is built from TRBV9 and TRBJ2-5, with 7 bases aligning to TRBD2. After removal of 2 bases from V and 1 base from J, the junction contained 2 bases not matched to a gene. Germline V gene lookup returns CDR1 SGDLS and CDR2 YYNGEE. This CDR3 comprises 14 residues. CDR3 in DNA: TGTGCCAGCAGCGTGGGGGGGGTCCAAGAGACCCAGTACTTC. Its protein product is CASSVGGVQETQYF. The full variable domain, with the rest looked up from reference TRBV9 and TRBJ2-5, is DSGVTQTPKHLITATGQRVTLRCSPRSGDLSVYWYQQSLDQGLQFLIQYYNGEERAKGNILERFSAQQFPDLHSELNLSSLELGDSALYFCASSVGGVQETQYFGPGTRLLVL.

V is TRBV7-2 and J is TRBJ1-1; 7 bases fit TRBD1. Germline assignment: CDR1 SGHTA and CDR2 FQGNSA. Trimming at V came to 4 bases and at J to 7 bases, leaving 12 bases not matched to a gene. The CDR3 spans 15 residues. The CDR3 region is CASSWTGPPTVEAFF. CDR3 nucleotides: TGTGCCAGCAGCTGGACAGGTCCGCCTACGGTTGAAGCTTTCTTT.

The chain is built from TRBV5-1 and TRBJ2-3; 8 positions agree with TRBD2. V lost 0 bases and J lost 3; bases outside the gene matches: 3. Germline V lookup: CDR1 SGHRS, CDR2 YFSETQ. The CDR3 consists of 15 residues. In DNA, the CDR3 is TGCGCCAGCAGCTTGGTTAGCGGGGTTACAGATACGCAGTATTTT. As protein: CASSLVSGVTDTQYF.

CDR3 protein: CASSLTGQGSGTEAFF. The CDR3 bases are TGTGCCAGCAGCTTAACGGGACAGGGGAGTGGAACTGAAGCTTTCTTT. The chain couples TRBV7-2 to TRBJ1-1, with 10 bases matching TRBD1. The CDR3 is 16 residues long. Unmatched junction bases numbered 8, after V lost 2 bases and J lost 5 bases. The germline gives CDR1 SGHTA, CDR2 FQGNSA.

The count of this clone is one. The V call is TRBV4-1, the J call TRBJ1-4, with D perhaps matching TRBD1 (5 bases). CDR1 is MGHRA and CDR2 is YSYEKL in the germline V gene. Trimming stripped 3 bases from V and 8 bases from J, with 16 bases between. The CDR3 loop spans 15 amino acids. CDR3: CASSQIGGLGEKLFF. DNA of the CDR3: TGCGCCAGCAGCCAGATCGGGGGTCTAGGGGAAAAACTGTTTTTT.

V and J are TRBV4-3 and TRBJ2-1; 7 bases map to TRBD1. Germline CDR1 reads LGHNA; CDR2 reads YSLEER. This CDR3 has 13 residues. V was clipped by 8 bases and J by 9 bases; unmatched bases: 10. CDR3 sequence (DNA): TGCGCCAGCTCGACAGGGCACTCAGGTGAGCAGTTCTTC. Amino acids: CASSTGHSGEQFF.

The V and J genes are TRBV9 and TRBJ1-4, with 9 bases aligning to TRBD1. Germline-derived CDR1 and CDR2 are SGDLS and YYNGEE. The length of the CDR3 is 15 residues. J was trimmed by 8 bases and V by 5 bases; bases with no gene match: 10. The CDR3: CASSGFGTGPEKLFF. The CDR3 nucleotides read TGTGCCAGCAGTGGTTTCGGGACAGGGCCCGAAAAACTGTTTTTT.